This TCR beta chain was captured in a study of T-cell reconstitution after alpha-beta-depleted transplantation in children. The study, taken as a whole, reports: Surviving recipient T cells and thymic progenitors accounted for the high day-60 TCRbeta diversity observed in some patients. Alpha-beta T cells about two months after transplant reportedly derived from several hundred expanded graft clones. The main origin of T-cell counts and diversity one year after transplant was newly produced T cells.

Comment on this clonotype: The antigen is unknown.

A library of TCRbeta sequences, prepared with unique molecular identifiers, was generated. A single record per CDR3 protein comes from TCRdb applying MiXCR to the PCR reads. The sample has roughly 790,000 distinct CDR3 sequences, around 17% seen once; the top ten hold about 5%. The ends lost 5 bases at V and 8 bases at J; junction bases unmatched: 9. The CDR3 runs 15 residues. Germline values: CDR1 SGHVS, CDR2 FNYEAQ. Material: PBMCs, mostly from graft donor cells, obtained 360 days after TCRalphabeta/CD19-depleted stem cell transplant. This clonotype was sampled from a male patient younger than 18 who had a stem cell transplant for acute lymphoblastic leukemia, so the T cells may come from the graft donor. The rearrangement joins TRBV7-6 to TRBJ1-4; 9 bases map to TRBD1. The CDR3 loop reads CASSPGQGVPEKLFF. Written as DNA, the CDR3 is TGTGCCAGCAGCCCGGGACAGGGCGTCCCCGAAAAACTGTTTTTT.